This TCR beta chain appears in the sequencing data of a study of cytomegalovirus exposure and HLA in healthy donors. Overall study results and limits: What a later analysis reportedly showed was that an Asian-associated ancestry cluster had fewer N-insertions than the roughly 670-donor mean. Most TCR sequences proved rare, with some public TCRs found in many donors.

Researchers ran the PCR with 60 Vbeta and 13 Jbeta primers. Sequencing was performed with immunoSEQ multiplex PCR; in TCRdb, only in-frame clones are kept and a portion is missing. The data show about 150,000 clones, with about 68% seen just once and about 2.1% held by the top ten. Comment on this clone: Its antigen is currently unknown.

At collection, donors were nominally healthy, but unrecorded immune exposures were probable. CDR1 and CDR2 from the germline V gene are MDHEN and SYDVKM. This CDR3 contains 15 residues. The J segment lost 1 base and the V segment lost 6 bases, leaving 6 bases of the junction unmatched. The gene calls are TRBV28 and TRBJ2-3; TRBD2 agrees at 8 bases. Material for sequencing was PBMCs. The receptor comes from a man aged 30-40 years in good health and CMV-seronegative. The CDR3 here is CASRPPTSGTDTQYF. The CDR3 DNA follows: TGTGCCAGCAGACCTCCGACTAGCGGCACAGATACGCAGTATTTT.